This T cell receptor beta chain was sequenced in a study of blood T cell repertoires in COVID-19. Across fewer than 25 US areas, participants ranged in age from roughly 18 to 95 years. Only in-frame clones appear in the TCRdb table, and some are missing; sequencing was by immunoSEQ multiplex PCR. The table shows fewer than 300,000 clones, with 80% to 95% occurring only once. There are 17 residues in the CDR3. The V gene end was trimmed by 5 bases and the J gene end by 0 bases; junction bases not matched to a gene: 8. The germline gives CDR1 MDHEN, CDR2 SYDVKM. Specimen: PBMCs or T cells enriched from blood (not recorded which). The clonotype comes from a woman in her thirties who had recovered from COVID-19. The chain couples TRBV28 to TRBJ2-4; 9 bases align to TRBD1. CDR3 sequence (DNA): TGTGCCAGCAGTGACATACAGGGGGCACTAGCCAAAAACATTCAGTACTTC. Amino acid sequence: CASSDIQGALAKNIQYF. The full variable domain, its missing parts supplied by reference TRBV28 and TRBJ2-4, is DVKVTQSSRYLVKRTGEKVFLECVQDMDHENMFWYRQDPGLGLRLIYFSYDVKMKEKGDIPEGYSVSREKKERFSLILESASTNQTSMYLCASSDIQGALAKNIQYFGAGTRLSVL.